This T cell receptor beta chain appears in the sequencing data of a study of blood T cells in healthy people across ages. This CDR3 spans 15 amino acids. Germline CDR1 is SGHNT and CDR2 is YYREEE (reference sequence). Deletions cut 1 base from V and 0 bases from J, with 8 bases between. A second PCR, run for about 7 to 11 cycles, used a sample-barcoded 5' primer plus a J-beta primer mix. Each TCR beta cDNA got a 12-nucleotide random molecular identifier. Per-sample output comprised a minimum of 3 million paired-end reads containing CDR3. TCRdb called the 5' RACE reads again in MiXCR, with one record for every CDR3 protein. Among 1,800,000 or so distinct CDR3 sequences listed, about two fifths were seen once. This clonotype has more than one count but fewer than ten.

This chain uses TRBV5-4 with TRBJ2-1; D call uncertain. The receptor was isolated from a human donor in good health. Material: blood. DNA of the CDR3: TGTGCCAGCAGCTTGACAGTGAGCTCCTACAATGAGCAGTTCTTC. This encodes CASSLTVSSYNEQFF.